Listed here are 6 T cell receptor beta chains from one sample, sequenced in a study of blood T cell repertoires in COVID-19. The method was immunoSEQ multiplex PCR; TCRdb's version includes in-frame clones alone and lacks a portion of them. The top ten clones hold approximately 1.6% of a sample with more than 200,000 clones, more than 85% of them seen once. The sample taken for sequencing was PBMCs or T cells enriched from blood (not recorded which). These receptor sequences come from a woman between 45 and 65 years old who had recovered from COVID-19.

This sequence joins TRBV27 and TRBJ1-1; 8 bases agree with TRBD1. Germline lookup yields CDR1 MNHEY and CDR2 SMNVEV (reference sequence). Losses at the gene ends were 3 bases for V and 6 bases for J; bases not matched to a gene: 9. The CDR3 runs to 15 residues. In DNA, the CDR3 is TGTGCCAGCAGTTTTAGGGCAGGGGGCGAGGCTGAAGCTTTCTTT. It yields the protein CASSFRAGGEAEAFF.

This clone has a handful of counts. The gene calls are TRBV30 and TRBJ2-7, with TRBD2 matching over 10 bases. V trimming: 3 bases; J trimming: 3 bases; junction bases outside the gene matches: 11. This CDR3 spans 16 amino acids. From germline, CDR1 is GTSNPN and CDR2 SVGIG (reference sequence). Here the CDR3 DNA reads TGTGCCTGGAGAGGCCCGCGGACTAGCGGTGTCTACGAGCAGTACTTC. It specifies CAWRGPRTSGVYEQYF. The full variable domain, completed using reference TRBV30 and TRBJ2-7, is SQTIHQWPATLVQPVGSPLSLECTVEGTSNPNLYWYRQAAGRGLQLLFYSVGIGQISSEVPQNLSASRPQDRQFILSSKKLLLSDSGFYLCAWRGPRTSGVYEQYFGPGTRLTVT.

CDR3 DNA: TGCGCCAGCAGCTCCCTGAGCGTGGCCGGGGAGCTGTTTTTT. It yields the protein CASSSLSVAGELFF. The chain has TRBV5-1 and TRBJ2-2, with unresolved D. Germline-derived CDR1 and CDR2 are SGHRS and YFSETQ. Trimming cost V 3 bases and J 6 bases, with 12 bases left between them. The CDR3 has 14 residues.

The chain links TRBV30 to TRBJ1-2, with D perhaps TRBD1 (5 bases). This CDR3 has 13 residues. Trimming removed 3 bases at V and 8 bases at J, with 16 bases between. CDR1 GTSNPN and CDR2 SVGIG come from the germline V gene (reference sequence). The CDR3 loop is CAWRAGQAGGYTF. The CDR3 DNA follows: TGTGCCTGGAGAGCGGGGCAGGCGGGCGGCTACACCTTC.

The chain joins TRBV9 to TRBJ2-3, with a possible D match to TRBD2 (5 bases). The length of the CDR3 is 15 residues. CDR1 and CDR2 (germline): SGDLS, YYNGEE. Trimming took off 7 bases at V and 0 bases at J, with 15 bases between the two ends. The CDR3 region has the DNA TGTGCCAGCGGCCCCGCTAGCTCGAGCACAGATACGCAGTATTTT. Protein sequence: CASGPASSSTDTQYF.

J is TRBJ2-1 and V is TRBV7-6; 9 bases line up with TRBD1. The CDR3 length is 18 residues. The V segment lost 1 base and the J segment 7 bases; nucleotides outside the gene matches: 14. The germline V gene has CDR1 SGHVS and CDR2 FNYEAQ. The CDR3 nucleotides are TGTGCCAGCAGCTTAGACTCTCTGGGACAGGGTCGTATAAATGAGCAGTTCTTC. Translated, it gives CASSLDSLGQGRINEQFF.